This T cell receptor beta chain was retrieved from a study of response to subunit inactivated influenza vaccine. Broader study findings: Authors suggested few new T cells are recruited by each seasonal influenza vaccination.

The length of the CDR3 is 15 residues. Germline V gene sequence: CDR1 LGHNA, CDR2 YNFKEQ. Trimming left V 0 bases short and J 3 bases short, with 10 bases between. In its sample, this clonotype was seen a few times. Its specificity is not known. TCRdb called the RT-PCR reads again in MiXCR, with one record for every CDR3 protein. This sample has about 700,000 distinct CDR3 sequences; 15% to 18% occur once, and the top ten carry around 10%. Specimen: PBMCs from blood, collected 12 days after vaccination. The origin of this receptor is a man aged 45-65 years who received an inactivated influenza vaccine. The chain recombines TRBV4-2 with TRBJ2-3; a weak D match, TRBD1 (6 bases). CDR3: CASSQEGTSTDTQYF. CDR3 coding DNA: TGTGCCAGCAGCCAAGAAGGGACATCGACAGATACGCAGTATTTT.